What follows are 17 T cell receptor beta chains derived from one specimen sequenced in a study of shared clonotypes between healthy human individuals. Data came from immunoSEQ multiplex PCR; TCRdb stores just in-frame clones and leaves some out. Of hundreds of thousands of clones listed, 55% to 85% were seen once; the top ten hold more than 1.5%. The sequenced material came from memory CD4+ T cells sorted from blood. Regarding subset: CD45RA-negative fraction. The receptors derive from a woman younger than 45 in good health.

As to this clone: The sample carries other DNA sequences with the same CDR3. The rearrangement links TRBV18 to TRBJ2-1, with 12 nucleotides matching TRBD2. With 2 bases clipped from V and 7 bases from J, the junction kept 3 bases outside the gene matches. This CDR3 spans 15 amino acids. Germline V CDR1 and CDR2: KGHSH, LQKENI. CDR3 region: CASSPGLAGWNEQFF. Here the CDR3 DNA reads TGTGCCAGCTCACCAGGACTAGCGGGATGGAATGAGCAGTTCTTC.

The CDR3 sequence: CASSGSGTGRNEKLFF. The DNA of the CDR3 is TGTGCCAGCAGTGGATCCGGGACAGGGCGTAATGAAAAACTGTTTTTT. The rearrangement joins TRBV2 to TRBJ1-4; TRBD1 matches 9 bases. There are 16 residues in the CDR3. In germline, CDR1 is SNHLY, CDR2 FYNNEI. V was pared by 4 bases and J by 4 bases, with 7 bases of the junction left unmatched. Drawing the rest from reference TRBV2 and TRBJ1-4, the complete variable domain is EPEVTQTPSHQVTQMGQEVILRCVPISNHLYFYWYRQILGQKVEFLVSFYNNEISEKSEIFDDQFSVERPDGSNFTLKIRSTKLEDSAMYFCASSGSGTGRNEKLFFGSGTQLSVL.

The chain uses TRBV6-5 and TRBJ2-3, with D perhaps given as TRBD1 or TRBD2 (5 bases each). V shed 6 bases and J shed 0 bases, with 13 bases lying between them. Germline CDR1 is MNHEY and CDR2 is SVGAGI. The CDR3 is made up of 15 amino acids. The CDR3 region is CASRSGTRSTDTQYF. CDR3 in DNA: TGTGCCAGCAGGTCCGGGACCCGTAGCACAGATACGCAGTATTTT.

This chain connects TRBV5-6 to TRBJ2-7; D possibly corresponds to TRBD1 (5 bases). The germline V and J ends were trimmed by 4 bases and 5 bases, with 13 bases remaining between them. Germline V gene sequence: CDR1 SGHDT, CDR2 YYEEEE. This CDR3 is 13 amino acids long. CDR3 in DNA: TGTGCCAGCAGCGGCTGGGGCCCCGACGAGCAGTACTTC. Translation: CASSGWGPDEQYF.

CDR3 amino acids: CASSSPGLAGWEQYF. CDR3 DNA sequence: TGTGCCAGCAGCTCGCCGGGACTAGCGGGATGGGAGCAGTACTTC. V gene TRBV28 combines with J gene TRBJ2-7; TRBD2 matches 13 bases. V gave up 6 bases and J gave up 7 bases; unmatched junction bases: 9. The CDR3 length is 15 residues. Germline V gene sequence: CDR1 MDHEN, CDR2 SYDVKM.

Details on this clone: Different DNA sequences within this sample yield the same CDR3. The chain couples TRBV5-1 to TRBJ1-2, with TRBD1 identical over 9 bases. Looked up from germline, CDR1 is SGHRS and CDR2 is YFSETQ. After removal of 4 bases from V and 7 bases from J, the junction contained 11 bases not matched to a gene. This CDR3 comprises 15 residues. The CDR3 coding sequence is TGCGCCAGCAGCCCTAACGCCGGGACAGGGAGTGGCTACACCTTC. It yields the protein CASSPNAGTGSGYTF.

V is TRBV7-9 and J is TRBJ1-1; no firm D call. V was clipped by 5 bases and J by 5 bases, with 6 bases between them. CDR1 is SEHNR, CDR2 FQNEAQ, per germline (reference sequence). The CDR3 is made up of 11 amino acids. The CDR3 region is CASSPFTEAFF. The CDR3 DNA reads TGTGCCAGCAGCCCCTTTACTGAAGCTTTCTTT.

This chain connects TRBV5-1 to TRBJ2-3; 12 bases match TRBD2. This CDR3 comprises 17 residues. After removal of 4 bases from V and 3 bases from J, the junction contained 9 bases not matched to a gene. Germline CDR1 is SGHRS and CDR2 is YFSETQ. The CDR3 bases are TGCGCCAGCAGCGCCGGACTAGCGGGGATAATAACAGATACGCAGTATTTT. Encoded protein: CASSAGLAGIITDTQYF.

This clone showed up just a few times. The V and J genes are TRBV9 and TRBJ2-1; D is perhaps TRBD2 (6 bases). Germline CDR1 and CDR2: SGDLS and YYNGEE. The CDR3 extends over 15 amino acids. Trimming shortened V by 4 bases and J by 4 bases, and 15 bases separated the two germline ends. CDR3 sequence: CASSLRDLPYNEQFF. The CDR3 nucleotides are TGTGCCAGCAGCCTCCGGGACTTACCGTACAATGAGCAGTTCTTC.

The chain joins TRBV27 to TRBJ1-2; maybe TRBD1 (6 bases). Trimming removed 2 bases from V and 3 bases from J, with 10 bases in between. The germline CDR1 and CDR2 sequences are MNHEY and SMNVEV (reference sequence). The CDR3 has 14 amino acids. CDR3 protein: CASSLNPGDYGYTF. The CDR3 nucleotides are TGTGCCAGCAGTTTAAATCCAGGGGACTATGGCTACACCTTC.

This chain uses TRBV2 with TRBJ2-7; 12 bases match TRBD1. Germline V gene lookup returns CDR1 SNHLY and CDR2 FYNNEI. With V trimmed by 6 bases and J by 6 bases, 3 bases remained unmatched. The CDR3 runs 13 residues. CDR3 in amino acids: CASRGQGAGEQYF. CDR3 coding DNA: TGTGCCAGCAGGGGACAGGGGGCAGGCGAGCAGTACTTC. The full variable domain, with the rest looked up from reference TRBV2 and TRBJ2-7, is EPEVTQTPSHQVTQMGQEVILRCVPISNHLYFYWYRQILGQKVEFLVSFYNNEISEKSEIFDDQFSVERPDGSNFTLKIRSTKLEDSAMYFCASRGQGAGEQYFGPGTRLTVT.

This clone occurred once. The V and J genes are TRBV6-1 and TRBJ1-1; 9 bases fit TRBD1. CDR3 length equals 15 residues. Germline V gives CDR1 MNHNS, CDR2 SASEGT. The junction had 5 bases not matched to a gene; V was cut back by 5 bases and J by 1 base. CDR3 in amino acids: CASSPQQGANTEAFF. The CDR3 nucleotides are TGTGCCAGCAGTCCCCAACAGGGGGCGAACACTGAAGCTTTCTTT.

V is TRBV7-7 and J is TRBJ2-3; 8 bases are a match to TRBD2. The junction had 4 bases not matched to a gene; V was cut back by 2 bases and J by 0 bases. The CDR3 runs 16 residues. From germline, CDR1 is SSHAT and CDR2 FNYEAQ (reference sequence). In DNA form, the CDR3 reads TGTGCCAGCAGCTTAACCTCTAGCGGGAGCACAGATACGCAGTATTTT. It encodes CASSLTSSGSTDTQYF.

This clone was recorded only once. The chain carries TRBV7-9 and TRBJ1-1; 9 bases map to TRBD1. The germline V gene has CDR1 SEHNR and CDR2 FQNEAQ (reference sequence). The V segment lost 0 bases and the J segment 5 bases; nucleotides outside the gene matches: 7. This CDR3 spans 16 amino acids. The CDR3 protein is CASSLAGQGLGTEAFF. Written as DNA, the CDR3 is TGTGCCAGCAGCTTAGCCGGACAGGGGTTGGGGACTGAAGCTTTCTTT.

The chain combines TRBV5-1 with TRBJ2-5; 12 bases agree with TRBD2. The CDR3 extends over 16 amino acids. Per germline, CDR1 SGHRS and CDR2 YFSETQ. The trim removed 0 bases at V and 5 bases at J, leaving 5 bases unmatched. The CDR3 coding sequence is TGCGCCAGCAGCTTGGCTAGCGGGAGGGCGTTGGAGACCCAGTACTTC. Translated: CASSLASGRALETQYF.

As regards this clone: At one end the junction does not follow the germline gene, possibly because of a read error. The CDR3 spells CASSPRLPSGGRSDEQFF. CDR3 nucleotides: TGCGCCAGCAGCCCACGCCTCCCTAGCGGGGGGAGGAGCGATGAGCAGTTCTTC. The rearrangement links TRBV7-3 to TRBJ2-1; the match to TRBD2 covers 11 bases. CDR3 length: 18 amino acids. Per the germline V gene, CDR1 is SGHTA and CDR2 is FQGTGA.

The rearrangement uses TRBV28 and TRBJ2-2; 8 bases align to TRBD2. This CDR3 spans 15 amino acids. Per the germline V gene, CDR1 is MDHEN and CDR2 is SYDVKM. V lost 3 bases and J lost 6; bases outside the gene matches: 6. As DNA, the CDR3 is TGTGCCAGCAGTTTTGGGACTAGAAGACCCGGGGAGCTGTTTTTT. It yields the protein CASSFGTRRPGELFF.